This is a list of T cell receptor beta chains from one sample in a study of cytotoxic CD8 clonotypes in ibrutinib-treated CLL. TCRdb's table, derived via immunoSEQ multiplex PCR, lists solely in-frame clones and lacks some. The sample comprises fewer than 150,000 clones, roughly 84% of which are singletons, and roughly 3.1% rests with the top ten. The sequencing used PBMCs, collected after 24 months of ibrutinib treatment. The receptors were sampled from a human donor with chronic lymphocytic leukemia. Each CDR3 is given with its conserved first and last residue. D genes are given only for firm matches. Clone size is stated in some rows and not others, as once, few, many or a class when expanded.

clone size: .; D gene: TRBD1; V gene: TRBV15; J gene: TRBJ2-3; CDR3 protein: CATDSGGVTDTQYF; CDR3 DNA: TGTGCCACCGATTCAGGGGGTGTAACAGATACGCAGTATTTT
clone size: .; D gene: TRBD2; V gene: TRBV11-2; J gene: TRBJ2-7; CDR3 protein: CASSSPRGSSYEQYF; CDR3 DNA: TGTGCCAGCAGCTCCCCCCGCGGGAGCTCCTACGAGCAGTACTTC
clone size: few; D gene: TRBD1; V gene: TRBV7-9; J gene: TRBJ1-5; CDR3 protein: CASSPDRVGQPQHF; CDR3 DNA: TGTGCCAGCAGCCCCGACAGGGTCGGGCAGCCCCAGCATTTT
clone size: .; D gene: TRBD1; V gene: TRBV4-1; J gene: TRBJ1-2; CDR3 protein: CASSQEGQGAVGYTF; CDR3 DNA: TGCGCCAGCAGCCAAGAAGGCCAGGGGGCGGTTGGCTACACCTTC
clone size: .; D gene: TRBD1; V gene: TRBV28; J gene: TRBJ1-2; CDR3 protein: CASSFPTGGLGYTF; CDR3 DNA: TGTGCCAGCAGTTTCCCGACAGGGGGCCTAGGCTACACCTTC
clone size: .; D gene: .; V gene: TRBV19; J gene: TRBJ1-2; CDR3 protein: CASSMPGDYGYTF; CDR3 DNA: TGTGCCAGTAGTATGCCAGGGGACTATGGCTACACCTTC
clone size: .; D gene: .; V gene: TRBV5-1; J gene: TRBJ2-7; CDR3 protein: CASSSTGTQNEQYF; CDR3 DNA: TGCGCCAGCAGCTCGACCGGGACCCAGAACGAGCAGTACTTC
clone size: .; D gene: TRBD1; V gene: TRBV6-1; J gene: TRBJ2-2; CDR3 protein: CASSERTGMVGELFF; CDR3 DNA: TGTGCCAGCAGTGAACGGACAGGGATGGTCGGGGAGCTGTTTTTT
clone size: .; D gene: TRBD2; V gene: TRBV6-1; J gene: TRBJ2-1; CDR3 protein: CASSEGGGYNEQFF; CDR3 DNA: TGTGCCAGCAGTGAAGGGGGGGGGTACAATGAGCAGTTCTTC
clone size: .; D gene: .; V gene: TRBV5-5; J gene: TRBJ2-7; CDR3 protein: CASSLAAQGYEQYF; CDR3 DNA: TGTGCCAGCAGCTTGGCTGCCCAGGGCTACGAGCAGTACTTC
clone size: .; D gene: .; V gene: TRBV4-3; J gene: TRBJ1-3; CDR3 protein: CASSQTPGTGNTIYF; CDR3 DNA: TGCGCCAGCAGCCAGACCCCAGGGACTGGAAACACCATATATTTT
clone size: .; D gene: TRBD1; V gene: TRBV6-6; J gene: TRBJ1-4; CDR3 protein: CASRRDRGWSEKLFF; CDR3 DNA: TGTGCCAGCAGACGGGACAGGGGATGGAGCGAAAAACTGTTTTTT
clone size: .; D gene: TRBD2; V gene: TRBV5-5; J gene: TRBJ2-2; CDR3 protein: CASSLAPGLAGGRNTGELFF; CDR3 DNA: TGTGCCAGCAGCTTGGCCCCGGGACTAGCGGGGGGACGGAACACCGGGGAGCTGTTTTTT
clone size: .; D gene: .; V gene: TRBV30; J gene: TRBJ2-2; CDR3 protein: CAWSVYRPGELFF; CDR3 DNA: TGTGCCTGGAGTGTTTACCGACCCGGGGAGCTGTTTTTT
clone size: .; D gene: .; V gene: TRBV11-3; J gene: TRBJ2-3; CDR3 protein: CASSLGLKDTQYF; CDR3 DNA: TGTGCCAGCAGCTTAGGACTGAAAGATACGCAGTATTTT
clone size: .; D gene: TRBD2; V gene: TRBV6-6; J gene: TRBJ2-5; CDR3 protein: CASSSPGGGAGETQYF; CDR3 DNA: TGTGCCAGCAGTTCCCCGGGCGGGGGGGCCGGGGAGACCCAGTACTTC
clone size: few; D gene: .; V gene: TRBV7-8; J gene: TRBJ2-3; CDR3 protein: CASSLEGGTDTQYF; CDR3 DNA: TGTGCCAGCAGCTTAGAAGGGGGAACAGATACGCAGTATTTT
clone size: once; D gene: .; V gene: TRBV19; J gene: TRBJ2-1; CDR3 protein: CASSIGDVRSYNEQFF; CDR3 DNA: TGTGCCAGTAGTATAGGGGACGTCCGCTCCTACAATGAGCAGTTCTTC